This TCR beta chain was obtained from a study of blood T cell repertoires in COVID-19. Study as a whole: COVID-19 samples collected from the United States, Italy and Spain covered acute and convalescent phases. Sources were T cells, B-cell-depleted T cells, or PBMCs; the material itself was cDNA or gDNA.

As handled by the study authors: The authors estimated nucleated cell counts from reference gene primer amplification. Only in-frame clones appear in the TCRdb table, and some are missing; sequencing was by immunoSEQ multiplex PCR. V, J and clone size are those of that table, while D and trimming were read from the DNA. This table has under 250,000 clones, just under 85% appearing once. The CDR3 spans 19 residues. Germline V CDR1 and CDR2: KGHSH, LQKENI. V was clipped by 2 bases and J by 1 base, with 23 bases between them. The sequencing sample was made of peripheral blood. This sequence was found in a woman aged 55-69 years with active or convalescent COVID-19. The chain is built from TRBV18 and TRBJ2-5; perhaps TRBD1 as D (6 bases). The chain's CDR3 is CASSPDAARGIRAQETQYF. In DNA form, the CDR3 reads TGTGCCAGCTCACCAGATGCTGCCAGGGGTATTCGGGCCCAAGAGACCCAGTACTTC.